This TCR beta chain originates from a study of blood T cell repertoires in COVID-19. The overall study: Sources were T cells, B-cell-depleted T cells, or PBMCs; the material itself was cDNA or gDNA.

V was pared by 3 bases and J by 5 bases, with 3 bases of the junction left unmatched. This CDR3 spans 14 amino acids. Germline assignment: CDR1 MNHNS and CDR2 SASEGT. How the authors handled the data: Amplification of reference gene primers was used by the study to estimate nucleated cell counts. Libraries were prepared by immunoSEQ multiplex PCR; TCRdb keeps only in-frame clonotypes and omits some of them. That table furnishes V, J and clone size, whereas the DNA furnished D and trimming. The sample includes around 7,000 clones, about nine tenths of them seen just once. The sequencing sample was made of peripheral blood. The rearrangement joins TRBV6-1 to TRBJ2-7; 11 bases map to TRBD2. This TCR was recovered from a human donor with active COVID-19. The donor label of this sample is uncertain. CDR3 protein: CASSEPGLADEQYF. The CDR3 DNA is TGTGCCAGCAGTGAGCCGGGACTAGCGGACGAGCAGTACTTC.